The 18 T cell receptor beta chains given below trace back to one sample, sequenced in a study of beta chain features in type 1 diabetes. As every portion of the isolated RNA was reverse transcribed, the sequencing read expressed TCRB transcripts. Profiled with immunoSEQ multiplex PCR; TCRdb holds only in-frame clones, not every one. The sample shows around 500,000 clones, about an eighth of them seen only once. Sequenced sample: naive CD4+ T cells from blood. The origin of the receptors is a woman aged 18-29 years in good health.

This clone has a handful of counts. The J gene is TRBJ2-1, the V gene TRBV9; TRBD2 aligns across 10 bases. V gave up 0 bases and J gave up 3 bases; unmatched junction bases: 3. The CDR3 runs to 16 residues. Germline V gene lookup returns CDR1 SGDLS and CDR2 YYNGEE. CDR3 DNA sequence: TGTGCCAGCAGCGTAGGGGGACTAGCGTTCTACAATGAGCAGTTCTTC. Its translation: CASSVGGLAFYNEQFF.

The V call is TRBV13, the J call TRBJ2-7; 7 nucleotides align to TRBD2. The CDR3 sequence is 15 residues long. V lost 5 bases, J lost 0 bases, and 7 bases stayed unmatched. Germline loops: CDR1 PRHDT, CDR2 FYEKMQ (reference sequence). The CDR3 loop is CASSAMGGFSYEQYF. DNA for the CDR3: TGTGCCAGCAGCGCCATGGGGGGGTTCTCCTACGAGCAGTACTTC.

The chain combines TRBV7-7 with TRBJ2-1, with D unresolved. The CDR3 has 14 residues. CDR1 and CDR2 from the germline V gene are SSHAT and FNYEAQ (reference sequence). V dropped 3 bases and J dropped 10 bases, with 16 bases sitting between them. CDR3 DNA: TGTGCCAGCAGCTTTAGCTACCAAAAAGGGGAGCAGTTCTTC. It is translated as CASSFSYQKGEQFF.

The chain combines TRBV11-2 with TRBJ2-2; D call uncertain. From germline, CDR1 is SGHAT and CDR2 FQNNGV. Trimming took off 5 bases at V and 4 bases at J, with 5 bases between the two ends. The CDR3 covers 12 residues. CDR3 region: CASSLLTGELFF. CDR3 in DNA: TGTGCCAGCAGCCTCCTCACCGGGGAGCTGTTTTTT. The entire variable domain, with the rest obtained from reference TRBV11-2 and TRBJ2-2, is as follows: EAGVAQSPRYKIIEKRQSVAFWCNPISGHATLYWYQQILGQGPKLLIQFQNNGVVDDSQLPKDRFSAERLKGVDSTLKIQPAKLEDSAVYLCASSLLTGELFFGEGSRLTVL.

This clone was seen a few times. The chain uses TRBV30 and TRBJ2-7, with D unclear. The germline V and J ends were trimmed by 2 bases and 2 bases, with 10 bases remaining between them. This CDR3 region has 13 residues. From germline, CDR1 is GTSNPN and CDR2 SVGIG (reference sequence). In DNA form, the CDR3 reads TGTGCCTGGAGTAAGGAAGGAGCCTACGAGCAGTACTTC. This translates into CAWSKEGAYEQYF.

This clone appeared a few times. CDR3 sequence: CASSRGGGQGNEQFF. DNA for the CDR3: TGTGCCAGCAGCCGAGGGGGCGGGCAAGGCAATGAGCAGTTCTTC. The gene calls are TRBV7-9 and TRBJ2-1; 7 nucleotides match TRBD1. This CDR3 region has 15 residues. Germline V gene lookup returns CDR1 SEHNR and CDR2 FQNEAQ (reference sequence). V lost 5 bases and J lost 6; bases outside the gene matches: 10.

This chain connects TRBV2 to TRBJ2-4; maybe TRBD1 (5 bases). The CDR3 covers 13 residues. V gave up 1 base and J gave up 7 bases, with 8 bases separating them. Looked up from germline, CDR1 is SNHLY and CDR2 is FYNNEI. The CDR3 sequence: CASSEEAGNIQYF. CDR3 bases: TGTGCCAGCAGTGAAGAGGCAGGGAACATTCAGTACTTC.

The rearrangement joins TRBV28 to TRBJ1-6; 10 nucleotides agree with TRBD1. Germline lookup yields CDR1 MDHEN and CDR2 SYDVKM. J was trimmed by 7 bases and V by 2 bases; bases with no gene match: 17. This CDR3 is built from 20 residues. CDR3 region: CASSLLYLGGPGQGNSPLHF. The CDR3 bases are TGTGCCAGCAGTTTACTGTACTTAGGAGGGCCGGGACAGGGGAATTCACCCCTCCACTTT.

The table lists this clone with a few counts. Other nucleotide sequences from this sample produce the same CDR3. The chain has TRBV7-3 and TRBJ2-5; TRBD1 matches 8 bases. V was clipped by 5 bases and J by 3 bases; unmatched bases: 2. The V gene's germline CDR1 is SGHTA and CDR2 FQGTGA. The CDR3 runs to 13 residues. This CDR3 reads CASSLDREETQYF. DNA of the CDR3: TGTGCCAGCAGCCTGGACAGGGAAGAGACCCAGTACTTC.

DNA for the CDR3: TGTGCAGCCCGAGGCCCGTACAATTCACCCCTCCACTTT. Its protein is CAARGPYNSPLHF. V and J are TRBV19 and TRBJ1-6; D not resolved. Germline CDR1 and CDR2: LNHDA and SQIVND (reference sequence). This CDR3 spans 13 amino acids.

The J gene is TRBJ2-7, the V gene TRBV5-6; maybe TRBD1 (6 bases). Trimming took off 1 base at V and 1 base at J, with 6 bases between the two ends. In germline, CDR1 is SGHDT, CDR2 YYEEEE. The CDR3 sequence is 13 residues long. This CDR3 is CASSLRGSYEQYV. In nucleotides, the CDR3 is TGTGCCAGCAGCTTGAGGGGGTCCTACGAGCAGTACGTC.

This clone was observed a handful of times. This chain joins TRBV19 and TRBJ2-1; no firm D call. CDR1 is LNHDA and CDR2 is SQIVND in the germline V gene (reference sequence). The CDR3 contains 12 residues. V was clipped by 3 bases and J by 9 bases, with 9 bases between them. The CDR3 spells CASSIGVGEQFF. In DNA form, the CDR3 reads TGTGCCAGTAGTATTGGGGTGGGTGAGCAGTTCTTC.

This clone turned up a few times. V and J are TRBV7-2 and TRBJ1-4; no definite D call. The V gene lost 1 base and the J gene lost 13 bases, with 16 bases spanning the gap. The CDR3 length is 14 residues. Germline V CDR1 and CDR2: SGHTA, FQGNSA. CDR3 sequence: CASSLEQGRLGLFF. CDR3 DNA: TGTGCCAGCAGCTTAGAACAAGGGAGACTAGGACTGTTTTTT.

This clone was observed a few times. V and J are TRBV10-3 and TRBJ2-3, with 7 bases identical to TRBD1. The V segment lost 6 bases and the J segment 6 bases; nucleotides outside the gene matches: 6. Germline values: CDR1 ENHRY, CDR2 SYGVKD. The CDR3 is made up of 13 amino acids. The CDR3 spells CAIRGQEADTQYF. CDR3 sequence (DNA): TGTGCCATCAGAGGACAGGAGGCGGATACGCAGTATTTT.

This clone was seen a few times. This sequence joins TRBV14 and TRBJ2-5; 8 nucleotides align to TRBD1. Germline CDR1 and CDR2: SGHDN and FVKESK. Germline trimming cut 1 base from V and 5 bases from J; bases unmatched to any gene: 9. CDR3 length: 16 amino acids. Here the CDR3 reads CASSQVYGTGSETQYF. The CDR3 bases are TGTGCCAGCAGCCAAGTATACGGGACAGGCTCGGAGACCCAGTACTTC. Full variable domain (outside the CDR3, taken from reference TRBV14 and TRBJ2-5): EAGVTQFPSHSVIEKGQTVTLRCDPISGHDNLYWYRRVMGKEIKFLLHFVKESKQDESGMPNNRFLAERTGGTYSTLKVQPAELEDSGVYFCASSQVYGTGSETQYFGPGTRLLVL.

This clone came up a few times. The chain joins TRBV29-1 to TRBJ2-5; no reliable D call. The germline V and J ends were trimmed by 6 bases and 5 bases, with 7 bases remaining between them. The CDR3 spans 10 residues. Germline V gene data show CDR1 as SQVTM and CDR2 as ANQGSEA. CDR3 region: CSVGRETQYF. CDR3 in DNA: TGCAGCGTGGGTCGGGAGACCCAGTACTTC. The full variable domain, completed using reference TRBV29-1 and TRBJ2-5, is SAVISQKPSRDICQRGTSLTIQCQVDSQVTMMFWYRQQPGQSLTLIATANQGSEATYESGFVIDKFPISRPNLTFSTLTVSNMSPEDSSIYLCSVGRETQYFGPGTRLLVL.

The gene calls are TRBV13 and TRBJ2-1; 15 bases are shared with TRBD2. The V gene's germline CDR1 is PRHDT and CDR2 FYEKMQ (reference sequence). The J segment lost 8 bases and the V segment lost 5 bases, leaving 7 bases of the junction unmatched. The CDR3 totals 16 residues. CDR3 residues: CASSPGTSGGPYEQFF. The CDR3 DNA reads TGTGCCAGCAGCCCAGGGACTAGCGGGGGGCCCTATGAGCAGTTCTTC.

This clone has just a few counts. The chain employs TRBV9 and TRBJ2-2; TRBD2 agrees at 8 bases. The junction had 5 bases not matched to a gene; V was cut back by 0 bases and J by 4 bases. Germline V gene lookup returns CDR1 SGDLS and CDR2 YYNGEE. CDR3 size: 16 residues. CDR3 sequence: CASSVEGLVPTGELFF. In nucleotides, the CDR3 is TGTGCCAGCAGCGTAGAGGGACTAGTTCCCACCGGGGAGCTGTTTTTT.